This T cell receptor beta chain was sequenced during a study of shared clonotypes between healthy human individuals. Background on the study: Each donor had three CD4 naive, three CD4 memory, two CD8 naive and one CD8 memory plate. General observations from the study: Sharing of clonotypes among donors was expected to vary with sequencing depth.

Comment on this clone: Its antigen is unidentified.

Libraries were prepared by immunoSEQ multiplex PCR; TCRdb keeps only in-frame clonotypes and omits some of them. This sample carries millions of clones, about 92% of them seen once, and the ten largest clones take roughly 1.8%. Naive CD8 cells comprised CD45RO-negative, CCR7-positively selected cells, excluding terminally differentiated effector memory CD45RA+ cells. Healthy adults negative for HIV, lacking recent acute infections or vaccinations, served as donors. V was trimmed by 5 bases and J by 3 bases, leaving 14 bases between them. CDR1 is SEHNR, CDR2 FQNEAQ, per germline (reference sequence). The CDR3 sequence is 14 residues long.

Sample: naive CD8+ T cells from PBMCs. The V gene is TRBV7-9, the J gene TRBJ2-7; D remains unclear. The source is a man aged 18 to 30 in good health. Some clones in this sample may be carry-over from other donors' samples. CDR3: CASSPPPARYEQYF. CDR3 DNA: TGTGCCAGCAGCCCCCCCCCGGCACGCTACGAGCAGTACTTC.